The T cell receptor (beta chain) under discussion was sequenced for a study of blood T cell repertoires in COVID-19. Authors' methods: Estimates of nucleated cell counts were drawn from the amplification of reference gene primers. Repertoires were generated with immunoSEQ multiplex PCR, while TCRdb's copy carries only in-frame clones and drops some. V, J and clone size were drawn from that table, and D and trimming were deduced from the DNA. The data show about 97,000 clones, approximately 87% seen once. V lost 4 bases, J lost 10 bases, and 14 bases stayed unmatched. This CDR3 contains 16 residues. Germline assignment: CDR1 SGHRS and CDR2 YFSETQ.

The sequencing input was peripheral blood. The origin of this receptor is a human donor in a cohort sampled during active COVID-19. V and J are TRBV5-1 and TRBJ2-1, with 10 bases matching TRBD2. The CDR3 DNA follows: TGCGCCAGCAGCCCCGACAGCGGGAGGGCCCCGGGGGAGCAGTTCTTC. It encodes CASSPDSGRAPGEQFF.